These 29 T cell receptor beta chains were all obtained from the same sample, sequenced in a study of T-cell reconstitution after alpha-beta-depleted transplantation in children. A library of TCRbeta sequences, prepared with unique molecular identifiers, was generated. TCRdb ran MiXCR on the PCR reads and lists one entry per CDR3 protein. The sample yields about a million distinct CDR3 sequences, roughly 29% seen once. Specimen: PBMCs, mostly from graft donor cells, collected 360 days after TCRalphabeta/CD19-depleted stem cell transplant. The receptors derive from a boy less than two years old who had a stem cell transplant for SCID, so the T cells may come from the graft donor.

V is TRBV12-3 or TRBV12-4 and J is TRBJ2-7; 7 bases match TRBD2. V shed 3 bases and J 6 bases; nucleotides not matched to a gene: 5. CDR3 length: 13 residues. The chain's CDR3 is CASSLGGVAEQYF. In DNA, the CDR3 is TGTGCCAGCAGTTTGGGGGGGGTGGCCGAGCAGTACTTC.

The chain uses TRBV12-3 or TRBV12-4 and TRBJ2-1; TRBD1 matches 7 bases. The CDR3 sequence is 16 residues long. V dropped 4 bases and J dropped 2; count of bases not matched to a gene: 8. In DNA, the CDR3 is TGTGCCAGCAGTTACTTGCGACAGGGCCCCTACAATGAGCAGTTCTTC. Protein sequence: CASSYLRQGPYNEQFF.

The V call is TRBV12-3 or TRBV12-4, the J call TRBJ2-1, with a tentative D call TRBD1 (5 bases). The CDR3 has 13 amino acids. The V and J ends lost 6 bases and 8 bases respectively, with 14 bases between them. CDR3 sequence (DNA): TGTGCCAGCAGAATTGCCAGGGTCCATGAGCAGTTCTTC. It codes for CASRIARVHEQFF.

V gene TRBV5-1 combines with J gene TRBJ2-1; 12 bases match TRBD2. V shed 7 bases, J shed 6 bases, and the junction held 8 bases outside the gene matches. The CDR3 has 15 amino acids. Germline-derived CDR1 and CDR2 are SGHRS and YFSETQ. The CDR3 nucleotides are TGCGCCAGCCAGCTAACTAGCGGGGGGCCCAATGAGCAGTTCTTC. Amino acid sequence: CASQLTSGGPNEQFF.

This clonotype was counted between two and nine times. The gene calls are TRBV10-3 and TRBJ2-1; weak D call: TRBD2 (5 bases). The germline V and J ends were trimmed by 4 bases and 9 bases, with 13 bases remaining between them. This CDR3 has 13 residues. Germline assignment: CDR1 ENHRY and CDR2 SYGVKD. CDR3 amino acids: CAISATPAGEQFF. The CDR3 region has the DNA TGTGCCATCAGTGCGACGCCGGCGGGTGAGCAGTTCTTC.

This clonotype was counted between two and nine times. The J gene is TRBJ1-1, the V gene TRBV12-3 or TRBV12-4, with 10 bases aligning to TRBD1. This CDR3 contains 13 residues. J gave up 6 bases and V 4 bases, and 2 bases lay outside the gene matches. As DNA, the CDR3 is TGTGCCAGCAGTTGGGACAGGGGTGCTGAAGCTTTCTTT. It specifies CASSWDRGAEAFF.

This clonotype was picked up many times. This chain uses TRBV3-1 with TRBJ2-7, with TRBD1 identical over 7 bases. CDR3 length: 13 amino acids. V gave up 1 base and J gave up 6 bases; unmatched junction bases: 3. Germline V lookup: CDR1 LGHDT, CDR2 YNNKEL (reference sequence). The chain's CDR3 is CASSQVTGREQYF. DNA for the CDR3: TGTGCCAGCAGCCAAGTGACAGGGCGCGAGCAGTACTTC.

Only one count was recorded for this clonotype. This sequence joins TRBV12-3 or TRBV12-4 and TRBJ2-3, with 13 bases fitting TRBD2. This CDR3 region has 18 residues. V lost 4 bases to trimming and J lost 0 bases; unmatched junction nucleotides: 7. The CDR3 spells CASSSGLAGAASTDTQYF. For the CDR3, the DNA is TGTGCCAGCAGTTCCGGACTAGCGGGGGCCGCAAGCACAGATACGCAGTATTTT.

In its sample, this clonotype was seen a few times. The chain employs TRBV28 and TRBJ2-5, with 9 bases matching TRBD2. Germline values: CDR1 MDHEN, CDR2 SYDVKM. J gave up 7 bases and V 8 bases, and 11 bases lay outside the gene matches. This CDR3 is built from 14 residues. CDR3 nucleotides: TGTGCCAGCCTTTGGCGGGGGGGCAAGGGGACCCAGTACTTC. It yields the protein CASLWRGGKGTQYF.

The genes are TRBV29-1 and TRBJ2-1; maybe TRBD1 (5 bases). CDR1 is SQVTM, CDR2 ANQGSEA, per germline. The CDR3 loop spans 13 amino acids. The germline V and J ends were trimmed by 6 bases and 4 bases, with 13 bases remaining between them. The chain's CDR3 is CSVGQGFYNEQFF. Here the CDR3 DNA reads TGCAGCGTCGGTCAGGGTTTTTACAATGAGCAGTTCTTC.

The chain is built from TRBV5-1 and TRBJ2-2; D gene unclear. V lost 4 bases, J lost 5 bases, and 12 bases lay in between. This CDR3 region has 14 residues. The V gene's germline CDR1 is SGHRS and CDR2 YFSETQ. CDR3 sequence (DNA): TGCGCCAGCAGCGCGGAAGGCGGAACCGGGGAGCTGTTTTTT. It encodes CASSAEGGTGELFF.

The chain couples TRBV27 to TRBJ2-3, with D maybe TRBD1 (6 bases). The CDR3 is 15 residues long. Germline V gives CDR1 MNHEY, CDR2 SMNVEV (reference sequence). V dropped 0 bases and J dropped 0 bases, with 7 bases sitting between them. CDR3 sequence reads: CASSLSDSSTDTQYF. CDR3 DNA: TGTGCCAGCAGTTTATCGGACAGCAGCACAGATACGCAGTATTTT.

V gene TRBV5-6 combines with J gene TRBJ1-1, with 11 bases identical to TRBD1. With V trimmed by 3 bases and J by 8 bases, 6 bases remained unmatched. CDR1 is SGHDT, CDR2 YYEEEE, per germline. The CDR3 totals 14 residues. The CDR3 bases are TGTGCCAGCAGCTACAGGACAGGGGGCTGGGAAGCTTTCTTT. Protein sequence: CASSYRTGGWEAFF.

This clonotype was found a few times. V gene TRBV11-2 combines with J gene TRBJ2-3; the match to TRBD1 covers 7 bases. Looked up from germline, CDR1 is SGHAT and CDR2 is FQNNGV. The CDR3 runs to 16 residues. V lost 5 bases, J lost 2 bases, and 10 bases stayed unmatched. The chain's CDR3 is CASSRNPTGSTDTQYF. The CDR3 DNA is TGTGCCAGCAGCCGGAATCCGACAGGGTCCACAGATACGCAGTATTTT.

This clonotype came up a few times. The CDR3 spells CASSSDRRSHTF. In DNA, the CDR3 is TGTGCCAGCAGTTCGGACCGGCGCTCCCACACCTTC. V and J are TRBV27 and TRBJ1-2; D gene uncertain. The CDR3 consists of 12 residues. V was pared by 4 bases and J by 12 bases, with 15 bases between. CDR1 is MNHEY and CDR2 is SMNVEV in the germline V gene (reference sequence).

The chain links TRBV14 to TRBJ2-7; D might be TRBD1 (7 bases). The CDR3 is made up of 16 amino acids. V was trimmed by 3 bases and J by 5 bases, leaving 20 bases between them. Germline V lookup: CDR1 SGHDN, CDR2 FVKESK. For the CDR3, the DNA is TGTGCCAGCAGCCAGGAGTATGCCGACAGGGAGGACGAGCAGTACTTC. Amino acid sequence: CASSQEYADREDEQYF.

J is TRBJ2-1 and V is TRBV28, with a tentative D call TRBD2 (6 bases). Between the trimmed V and J ends, which lost 7 bases and 2 bases, there was a span of 15 bases. The length of the CDR3 is 15 residues. CDR1 is MDHEN, CDR2 SYDVKM, per germline. The DNA for the CDR3 is TGTGCCAGCACCCCAACCGGGGAGGCCTACAATGAGCAGTTCTTC. This translates into CASTPTGEAYNEQFF.

This clonotype was seen only a few times. The V and J genes are TRBV7-9 and TRBJ2-5, with D maybe TRBD1 (5 bases). This CDR3 region has 15 residues. The germline CDR1 and CDR2 sequences are SEHNR and FQNEAQ (reference sequence). The germline V and J ends were trimmed by 3 bases and 4 bases, with 15 bases remaining between them. CDR3 nucleotide sequence: TGTGCCAGCAGCTTGGGGTCCAGGGATGGAGAGACCCAGTACTTC. This sequence encodes CASSLGSRDGETQYF.

The chain recombines TRBV6-5 with TRBJ1-4; no clear D. This CDR3 is built from 13 residues. Germline CDR1 is MNHEY and CDR2 is SVGAGI. Trimming cost V 2 bases and J 4 bases, with 5 bases left between them. DNA of the CDR3: TGTGCCAGCAGTTACAGGGTTAATGAAAAACTGTTTTTT. This encodes CASSYRVNEKLFF.

The V gene is TRBV28, the J gene TRBJ2-7; D is perhaps TRBD2 (5 bases). The germline V gene has CDR1 MDHEN and CDR2 SYDVKM. Deletions cut 3 bases from V and 7 bases from J, with 16 bases between. The CDR3 is 14 amino acids. DNA of the CDR3: TGTGCCAGCAGTTTGAGGAGGAGCCTGGGAGAGCAGTACTTC. Translating it yields CASSLRRSLGEQYF.

This clonotype was observed a handful of times. The rearrangement links TRBV5-1 to TRBJ2-2, with D unclear. The CDR3 sequence is 14 residues long. V was cut by 2 bases and J by 7 bases, with 12 bases left in between. Germline V gene sequence: CDR1 SGHRS, CDR2 YFSETQ. CDR3 bases: TGCGCCAGCAGCTTCCGGGTTTCGCACGGGGAGCTGTTTTTT. Translation: CASSFRVSHGELFF. Filled out from reference TRBV5-1 and TRBJ2-2, the complete variable domain reads KAGVTQTPRYLIKTRGQQVTLSCSPISGHRSVSWYQQTPGQGLQFLFEYFSETQRNKGNFPGRFSGRQFSNSRSEMNVSTLELGDSALYLCASSFRVSHGELFFGEGSRLTVL.

The chain couples TRBV28 to TRBJ2-1; 13 positions agree with TRBD2. CDR3 length: 15 amino acids. J lost 7 bases, V lost 6 bases, and 6 bases had no gene match. Germline assignment: CDR1 MDHEN and CDR2 SYDVKM. CDR3 in amino acids: CASSRVTSGGNEQFF. Here the CDR3 DNA reads TGTGCCAGCAGCCGAGTGACTAGCGGGGGGAATGAGCAGTTCTTC.

The chain carries TRBV5-6 and TRBJ2-7, with 12 bases that match TRBD2. The CDR3 contains 15 residues. The germline V gene encodes CDR1 SGHDT and CDR2 YYEEEE. The junction had 6 bases not matched to a gene; V was cut back by 4 bases and J by 4 bases. The CDR3 region is CASSLRLAGVYEQYF. For the CDR3, the DNA is TGTGCCAGCAGCCTCCGACTAGCGGGAGTTTACGAGCAGTACTTC.

J is TRBJ2-3 and V is TRBV6-4; 7 bases map to TRBD2. CDR1 and CDR2 from the germline V gene are MRHNA and SNTAGT. V lost 2 bases and J lost 0; bases outside the gene matches: 17. The CDR3 spans 20 residues. The CDR3 is CASSDPGLLSRAVSTDTQYF. The CDR3 DNA reads TGTGCCAGCAGTGACCCGGGACTACTCTCCCGTGCCGTTAGCACAGATACGCAGTATTTT.

The chain joins TRBV2 to TRBJ2-7, with D possibly TRBD1 on 6 matching bases. Trimming pared 4 bases from V and 3 bases from J, leaving 10 bases between. The CDR3 is 13 amino acids. CDR1 and CDR2 from the germline V gene are SNHLY and FYNNEI. CDR3 nucleotides: TGTGCCAGCAGTGGGTTCAGGGGCTACGAGCAGTACTTC. Its translation is CASSGFRGYEQYF.

V usage is TRBV11-2 and J usage is TRBJ2-7; a possible D gene is TRBD1 (5 bases). Germline CDR1 SGHAT, CDR2 FQNNGV. The CDR3 has 17 amino acids. V lost 0 bases and J lost 4, with 19 bases in between. Here the CDR3 DNA reads TGTGCCAGCAGCTTAGATCCCCGGCAGGGCGTTGGGTACGAGCAGTACTTC. Its protein product is CASSLDPRQGVGYEQYF.

The gene calls are TRBV7-8 and TRBJ2-7, with a weak D call TRBD2 (6 bases). The germline V gene has CDR1 SGHVS and CDR2 FQNEAQ. This CDR3 is 18 amino acids long. V dropped 0 bases and J dropped 0 bases, with 18 bases sitting between them. The chain's CDR3 is CASSLAGWGSGNSYEQYF. The CDR3 coding sequence is TGTGCCAGCAGCTTAGCCGGGTGGGGTAGCGGTAACTCCTACGAGCAGTACTTC.

This clonotype was picked up a small number of times. The CDR3 spells CASSRDTQTSYEQYF. CDR3 bases: TGTGCCAGCAGTCGGGACACCCAAACCTCCTACGAGCAGTACTTC. The chain joins TRBV6-1 to TRBJ2-7; D is possibly TRBD1 (6 bases). This CDR3 region has 15 residues. V lost 5 bases, J lost 0 bases, and 14 bases lay in between. Germline V lookup: CDR1 MNHNS, CDR2 SASEGT.

V usage is TRBV2 and J usage is TRBJ2-7; D is uncertain. Germline lookup yields CDR1 SNHLY and CDR2 FYNNEI. The CDR3 is 14 amino acids. The V and J ends lost 10 bases and 6 bases respectively, with 22 bases between them. The CDR3 reads CATRRSGVVVEQYF. The CDR3 DNA reads TGTGCCACGCGCAGGTCCGGCGTTGTGGTCGAGCAGTACTTC.